This passage covers 28 T cell receptor beta chains from one sample sequenced in a study of T cell responses to AZD1222 COVID-19 vaccine. Assay used: immunoSEQ multiplex PCR; TCRdb lists only in-frame clones, some missing. The sample carries 120,000 to 150,000 clones, approximately 88% recorded once. This specimen consisted of peripheral blood, obtained on day 0 of MenACWY control vaccination. These receptors all come from an adult in good health.

The chain joins TRBV7-9 to TRBJ1-2; D gene unclear. V was pared by 6 bases and J by 3 bases, with 8 bases between. The CDR3 length is 12 residues. Germline lookup yields CDR1 SEHNR and CDR2 FQNEAQ (reference sequence). Here the CDR3 reads CASSKEDYGYTF. In nucleotides, the CDR3 is TGTGCCAGCAGTAAGGAGGACTATGGCTACACCTTC.

The chain is built from TRBV18 and TRBJ2-1, with 7 positions matching TRBD2. The germline V gene has CDR1 KGHSH and CDR2 LQKENI. There are 15 residues in the CDR3. Unmatched junction bases numbered 9, after V lost 3 bases and J lost 7 bases. CDR3 sequence reads: CASSPNPGGRNEQFF. The CDR3 DNA reads TGTGCCAGCTCACCGAATCCGGGGGGACGAAATGAGCAGTTCTTC.

V is TRBV4-3 and J is TRBJ1-2; D remains ambiguous. The V gene's germline CDR1 is LGHNA and CDR2 YSLEER. The CDR3 has 15 residues. V was shortened by 6 bases and J by 1 base, with 15 bases between the two germline ends. CDR3 coding DNA: TGCGCCAGCAGTCCTCACGCAGGCGTTAACTATGGCTACACCTTC. Its translation is CASSPHAGVNYGYTF.

V usage is TRBV27 and J usage is TRBJ2-5; a weak D match, TRBD1 (5 bases). V dropped 0 bases and J dropped 4 bases, with 9 bases sitting between them. CDR3 size: 14 residues. Germline V gene sequence: CDR1 MNHEY, CDR2 SMNVEV (reference sequence). This chain's CDR3 is CASSLSARGETQYF. DNA of the CDR3: TGTGCCAGCAGTTTATCGGCTAGGGGAGAGACCCAGTACTTC.

The V call is TRBV2, the J call TRBJ2-7, with a tentative D call TRBD1 (6 bases). Trimming removed 10 bases from V and 4 bases from J, with 14 bases in between. Germline V gene lookup returns CDR1 SNHLY and CDR2 FYNNEI. The CDR3 contains 12 residues. The CDR3 region is CATSDSPYEQYF. The DNA of the CDR3 is TGTGCCACATCGGACAGTCCGTACGAGCAGTACTTC. The entire variable domain, with the rest obtained from reference TRBV2 and TRBJ2-7, is as follows: EPEVTQTPSHQVTQMGQEVILRCVPISNHLYFYWYRQILGQKVEFLVSFYNNEISEKSEIFDDQFSVERPDGSNFTLKIRSTKLEDSAMYFCATSDSPYEQYFGPGTRLTVT.

This clone was seen more than once but under ten times. The chain carries TRBV2 and TRBJ1-5; 10 bases match TRBD1. From germline, CDR1 is SNHLY and CDR2 FYNNEI. This CDR3 spans 16 amino acids. Trimming removed 6 bases from V and 6 bases from J; junction bases left unmatched: 11. The CDR3 loop is CASRTVGTGAGQPQHF. The CDR3 region has the DNA TGTGCCAGCAGGACGGTCGGGACAGGGGCGGGTCAGCCCCAGCATTTT.

This clone was observed a few times. The V call is TRBV19, the J call TRBJ1-5; 11 bases fit TRBD1. CDR1 is LNHDA, CDR2 SQIVND, per germline (reference sequence). Trimming at V came to 7 bases and at J to 1 base, leaving 6 bases not matched to a gene. The CDR3 contains 16 residues. CDR3 nucleotide sequence: TGTGCCAGTATGGGGGACAGGGGGGTCAGCAATCAGCCCCAGCATTTT. Translated: CASMGDRGVSNQPQHF.

V usage is TRBV2 and J usage is TRBJ2-5; the D is unclear. Per germline, CDR1 SNHLY and CDR2 FYNNEI. This CDR3 region has 14 residues. The V end was cut by 6 bases, the J end by 1 base, with 12 bases between. The DNA of the CDR3 is TGTGCCAGCAGCGACATCAGTAGCCAAGAGACCCAGTACTTC. This gives the protein CASSDISSQETQYF. Supplemented by reference TRBV2 and TRBJ2-5, the full variable domain reads EPEVTQTPSHQVTQMGQEVILRCVPISNHLYFYWYRQILGQKVEFLVSFYNNEISEKSEIFDDQFSVERPDGSNFTLKIRSTKLEDSAMYFCASSDISSQETQYFGPGTRLLVL.

This clone turned up a few times. The chain has TRBV2 and TRBJ1-1, with 8 bases fitting TRBD1. Germline lookup yields CDR1 SNHLY and CDR2 FYNNEI. This CDR3 region has 14 residues. V gave up 7 bases and J gave up 1 base; unmatched junction bases: 5. The CDR3 bases are TGTGCCAGCAACCTACAGGGGGAGAACACTGAAGCTTTCTTT. Translated: CASNLQGENTEAFF.

The J gene is TRBJ1-1, the V gene TRBV5-8; D ambiguous. Trimming shortened V by 7 bases and J by 5 bases, and 15 bases separated the two germline ends. The CDR3 runs to 13 residues. In germline, CDR1 is SGHTS, CDR2 YDEGEE. DNA for the CDR3: TGTGCCAGCTCCTTTATTCTCAGGACTGAAGCTTTCTTT. This encodes CASSFILRTEAFF.

The table lists this clone with a count of one. The rearrangement joins TRBV18 to TRBJ1-2; 9 nucleotides match TRBD1. This CDR3 is 13 amino acids long. In germline, CDR1 is KGHSH, CDR2 LQKENI. The V gene end was trimmed by 5 bases and the J gene end by 7 bases; junction bases not matched to a gene: 5. In DNA, the CDR3 is TGTGCCAGCTCATCCGGACAGGGGCTTGGCTACACCTTC. Its translation: CASSSGQGLGYTF.

Of note for this clone: Within the sample, other DNA sequences also encode this same CDR3. This chain uses TRBV2 with TRBJ1-2; D possibly corresponds to TRBD1 (5 bases). Trimming stripped 5 bases from V and 4 bases from J, with 11 bases between. The length of the CDR3 is 13 residues. The V gene's germline CDR1 is SNHLY and CDR2 FYNNEI. In DNA form, the CDR3 reads TGTGCCAGCAGTCCGGGGCCCCGCTATGGCTACACCTTC. It encodes CASSPGPRYGYTF.

J is TRBJ1-2 and V is TRBV19; the match to TRBD1 covers 7 bases. V was pared by 4 bases and J by 4 bases, with 6 bases of the junction left unmatched. CDR3 length equals 14 residues. Per the germline V gene, CDR1 is LNHDA and CDR2 is SQIVND (reference sequence). CDR3 in amino acids: CASSTPTGTYGYTF. The CDR3 bases are TGTGCCAGTAGTACCCCGACAGGGACCTATGGCTACACCTTC.

This sequence joins TRBV18 and TRBJ1-3, with 7 bases matching TRBD1. Trimming cost V 2 bases and J 3 bases; bases outside gene matches: 10. Germline values: CDR1 KGHSH, CDR2 LQKENI. CDR3 length: 17 residues. Here the CDR3 DNA reads TGTGCCAGCTCACCATACGGCGACAGGGTTGATGGAAACACCATATATTTT. It specifies CASSPYGDRVDGNTIYF.

This chain links TRBV7-2 with TRBJ2-7, with TRBD2 matching 7 bases. Germline trimming cut 0 bases from V and 1 base from J; bases unmatched to any gene: 6. There are 16 residues in the CDR3. Germline V gene lookup returns CDR1 SGHTA and CDR2 FQGNSA. The CDR3 region is CASSLASPSGSYEQYF. The DNA of the CDR3 is TGTGCCAGCAGCTTAGCGTCGCCTAGCGGTTCCTACGAGCAGTACTTC.

The rearrangement uses TRBV6-5 and TRBJ2-1; 9 bases line up with TRBD2. V shed 10 bases and J 6 bases; nucleotides not matched to a gene: 7. The germline V gene encodes CDR1 MNHEY and CDR2 SVGAGI. The CDR3 is 13 residues long. CDR3 sequence reads: CATQGLAGNEQFF. CDR3 sequence (DNA): TGTGCCACACAGGGACTAGCCGGCAATGAGCAGTTCTTC.

V usage is TRBV18 and J usage is TRBJ1-4; no firm D call. The CDR3 length is 12 residues. The germline gives CDR1 KGHSH, CDR2 LQKENI. Trimming stripped 6 bases from V and 3 bases from J, with 5 bases between. CDR3 loop: CASSRPNEKLFF. The DNA of the CDR3 is TGTGCCAGCTCCAGGCCTAATGAAAAACTGTTTTTT.

The V and J genes are TRBV30 and TRBJ2-7; D perhaps matches TRBD1 (6 bases). The CDR3 is made up of 11 amino acids. The V end lost 5 bases, the J end lost 6 bases, and 11 bases lay between the germline ends. The V gene's germline CDR1 is GTSNPN and CDR2 SVGIG (reference sequence). The CDR3 DNA reads as TGTGCCTGGGGGGTAGGGGGCGAGCAGTACTTC. Its protein is CAWGVGGEQYF.

J is TRBJ2-1 and V is TRBV11-3; D call uncertain. V shed 7 bases and J shed 7 bases, with 14 bases lying between them. Germline CDR1 is SGHNT and CDR2 is YENEEA. The CDR3 consists of 13 residues. This chain's CDR3 is CASTGRLRNEQFF. Written as DNA, the CDR3 is TGTGCCAGCACCGGTCGCTTGAGGAATGAGCAGTTCTTC.

J is TRBJ1-1 and V is TRBV18; D call uncertain. The CDR3 extends over 15 amino acids. CDR1 is KGHSH, CDR2 LQKENI, per germline. The V end was cut by 1 base, the J end by 3 bases, with 12 bases between. The CDR3 is CASSPLGLLDTEAFF. The CDR3 coding sequence is TGTGCCAGCTCACCACTCGGCCTATTAGACACTGAAGCTTTCTTT.

This sequence joins TRBV30 and TRBJ1-3; maybe TRBD1 (6 bases). This CDR3 has 14 amino acids. From germline, CDR1 is GTSNPN and CDR2 SVGIG (reference sequence). Trimming removed 3 bases at V and 0 bases at J, with 9 bases between. CDR3 DNA: TGTGCCTGGAGCGACAGGTCCTCTGGAAACACCATATATTTT. Its translation: CAWSDRSSGNTIYF.

The chain has TRBV11-3 and TRBJ2-7; D possibly corresponds to TRBD1 (5 bases). The CDR3 length is 15 residues. Deletions cut 0 bases from V and 6 bases from J, with 15 bases between. Germline V lookup: CDR1 SGHNT, CDR2 YENEEA. This CDR3 reads CASSLDRAGLGEQYF. The CDR3 nucleotides are TGTGCCAGCAGCTTAGATAGGGCAGGGCTTGGCGAGCAGTACTTC.

The rearrangement links TRBV12-5 to TRBJ1-5; maybe TRBD1 (5 bases). From germline, CDR1 is LGHNT and CDR2 FRNRAP. V was pared by 1 base and J by 1 base, with 8 bases between. There are 15 residues in the CDR3. CDR3 in DNA: TGTGCTAGTGGTTTGGGGACAATGAGCAATCAGCCCCAGCATTTT. The encoded protein is CASGLGTMSNQPQHF.

The chain uses TRBV7-9 and TRBJ2-7; 7 bases line up with TRBD2. Germline V CDR1 and CDR2: SEHNR, FQNEAQ (reference sequence). V shed 3 bases and J 7 bases; nucleotides not matched to a gene: 6. The CDR3 is 13 amino acids. CDR3 amino acids: CASSFLNGGEQYF. CDR3 sequence (DNA): TGTGCCAGCAGCTTTCTTAACGGGGGGGAGCAGTACTTC.

The V call is TRBV11-3, the J call TRBJ2-7, with 8 bases identical to TRBD1. V trimming: 6 bases; J trimming: 6 bases; junction bases outside the gene matches: 19. The germline CDR1 and CDR2 sequences are SGHNT and YENEEA. The CDR3 consists of 17 residues. CDR3: CASSSWGIPGQVFEQYF. The CDR3 DNA reads as TGTGCCAGCAGTTCATGGGGGATTCCGGGACAGGTCTTCGAGCAGTACTTC.

J is TRBJ2-1 and V is TRBV4-3, with D perhaps TRBD1 (5 bases). The CDR3 length is 14 residues. Germline-derived CDR1 and CDR2 are LGHNA and YSLEER. V lost 0 bases to trimming and J lost 4 bases, with 7 bases between them. The DNA for the CDR3 is TGCGCCAGCAGCCAAGATACAGGATACAATGAGCAGTTCTTC. Its protein is CASSQDTGYNEQFF.

In this sample, this clone turned up a few times. The chain carries TRBV6-2 or TRBV6-3 and TRBJ2-5; D is tentatively TRBD1 or TRBD2 (5 bases each). Looked up from germline, CDR1 is MNHEY and CDR2 is SVGEGT. This CDR3 is 14 amino acids long. Trimming took 2 bases from V and 2 from J, leaving 9 bases between them. CDR3 amino acids: CASSYGTDQETQYF. The CDR3 bases are TGTGCCAGCAGTTACGGGACGGATCAAGAGACCCAGTACTTC.

This rearrangement joins TRBV30 to TRBJ1-6, with 9 bases fitting TRBD1. The ends lost 7 bases at V and 10 bases at J; junction bases unmatched: 8. Looked up from germline, CDR1 is GTSNPN and CDR2 is SVGIG (reference sequence). The CDR3 is made up of 13 amino acids. CDR3 in DNA: TGTGCCTACAATACAGGGGGCGCATCACCCCTCCACTTT. Protein product: CAYNTGGASPLHF.